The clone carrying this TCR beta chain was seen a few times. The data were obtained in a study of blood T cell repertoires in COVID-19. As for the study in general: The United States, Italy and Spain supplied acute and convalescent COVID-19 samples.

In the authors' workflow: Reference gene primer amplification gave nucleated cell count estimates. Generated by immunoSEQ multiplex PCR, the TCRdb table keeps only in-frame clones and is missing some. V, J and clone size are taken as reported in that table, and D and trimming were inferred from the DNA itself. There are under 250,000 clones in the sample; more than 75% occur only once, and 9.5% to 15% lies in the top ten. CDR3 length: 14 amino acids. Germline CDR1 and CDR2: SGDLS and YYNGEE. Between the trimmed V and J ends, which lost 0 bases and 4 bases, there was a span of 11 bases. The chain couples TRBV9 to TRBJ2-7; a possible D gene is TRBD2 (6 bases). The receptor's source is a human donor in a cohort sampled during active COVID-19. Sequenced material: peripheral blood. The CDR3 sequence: CASSVGPSEYEQYF. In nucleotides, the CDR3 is TGTGCCAGCAGCGTAGGTCCTAGCGAATACGAGCAGTACTTC.